This T cell receptor beta chain comes out of a study of blood T cell repertoires in COVID-19. Study-level information: From the United States, Italy and Spain came samples of acute and convalescent COVID-19. T cells, B-cell-depleted T cells, or PBMCs supplied cDNA or gDNA.

As originally analysed: Amplification with reference gene primers provided the estimates of nucleated cell counts. Profiling relied on immunoSEQ multiplex PCR, and the TCRdb table lists in-frame clones only, not all of them. V and J calls and clone size are as listed in that table; D and trimming were resolved from the DNA. The sample has under 300,000 clones, approximately 80% seen once. The CDR3 has 16 amino acids. J lost 5 bases, V lost 1 base, and 8 bases had no gene match. Germline CDR1 reads MNHEY; CDR2 reads SMNVEV (reference sequence). The V gene is TRBV27, the J gene TRBJ2-7; 10 positions agree with TRBD1. The source material was peripheral blood. The source is a woman of 80 years or more with active or convalescent COVID-19. The CDR3 sequence: CASSLFMGTGAHEQYF. In DNA, the CDR3 is TGTGCCAGCAGTTTATTCATGGGGACAGGGGCCCACGAGCAGTACTTC.